Each of the 15 T cell receptor beta chains below was sequenced from the same sample in a study of tumor-infiltrating lymphocytes in primary liver carcinoma. Extraction of RNA together with DNA used about 17-34 mg of unsorted bulk tissue. Total RNA amounting to approximately 460 ng was the source from which TCR beta cDNA was made with a constant-region primer. Libraries for TCR beta were built through three nested multiplex PCR rounds, which together made up a slightly modified ARM-PCR procedure. The two initial PCR rounds, around 10 cycles each, used TRBV1-TRBV30 forward and C-beta reverse primers. TCRdb re-called the multiplex PCR reads with MiXCR, one entry per CDR3 protein. The sample lists around 100,000 distinct CDR3 sequences; more than 65% were seen once. The sample comprised liver tumor tissue from sampling region 5. Sample subset: tumor region T5, tumor centre. These receptors were collected from a woman in her fifties or sixties with primary liver carcinoma and hepatitis B virus infection.

In the case of this clonotype: One end of the junction does not line up with germline, which may come from a read error. The chain uses TRBV4-1 and TRBJ1-5; D unresolved. The CDR3 runs to 16 residues. Germline V gives CDR1 MGHRA, CDR2 YSYEKL. Written as DNA, the CDR3 is TGCGCCAGCCGCCAAGAGCAAGAAAGTGGCAATCAGCCCCAGCATTTT. This translates into CASRQEQESGNQPQHF.

As regards this clonotype: One end of the junction varies from germline; a read error may be responsible. CDR3 nucleotides: TGCGTCAGCAGCCATAGAATCCTAACAGGGATCGGTCAGCCCCAGCATTTC. This encodes CVSSHRILTGIGQPQHF. The chain links TRBV4-1 to TRBJ1-5; D might be TRBD1 (6 bases). This CDR3 contains 17 residues. Germline V gene lookup returns CDR1 MGHRA and CDR2 YSYEKL.

In the case of this clonotype: The junction departs from germline at one end; a sequencing error may be responsible. The chain uses TRBV11-2 and TRBJ1-1; D remains unclear. Per germline, CDR1 SGHAT and CDR2 FQNNGV. The length of the CDR3 is 13 residues. The CDR3 nucleotides are TGTGTCAGCAGTTTACTTGGGAACACTGAAGCTTTTTTT. It encodes CVSSLLGNTEAFF.

At least ten counts were recorded for this clonotype. J is TRBJ1-2 and V is TRBV6-5, with 10 bases aligning to TRBD1. The CDR3 is 15 residues long. The junction had 11 bases not matched to a gene; V was cut back by 6 bases and J by 7 bases. Germline V lookup: CDR1 MNHEY, CDR2 SVGAGI. CDR3 nucleotide sequence: TGTGCCAGCAGCCGTACTCAGACAGGGGGCACTGGCTACACCTTC. This gives the protein CASSRTQTGGTGYTF.

With respect to this clonotype: A clone one base away is much larger, so this may be a read error. The chain's CDR3 is CASNSGGTEAFF. CDR3 in DNA: TGTGCCAGCAATTCAGGGGGCACTGAAGCTTTCTTT. V usage is TRBV2 and J usage is TRBJ1-1; TRBD1 matches at 7 bases. The length of the CDR3 is 12 residues. From germline, CDR1 is SNHLY and CDR2 FYNNEI. V was pared by 7 bases and J by 4 bases, with 3 bases of the junction left unmatched.

This clonotype is judged large (0.1 to 1%). V gene TRBV11-1 combines with J gene TRBJ2-1, with D uncertain. CDR1 is SGHAT, CDR2 FQDESV, per germline (reference sequence). This CDR3 has 13 residues. Trimming pared 3 bases from V and 7 bases from J, leaving 10 bases between. The CDR3 reads CASSFGTDNEQFF. The CDR3 DNA reads TGTGCCAGCAGCTTCGGCACGGATAATGAGCAGTTCTTC.

Concerning this clonotype itself: An end of the junction does not agree with germline; a read error may underlie this. This chain uses TRBV10-3 with TRBJ2-7; 7 nucleotides match TRBD2. The germline V gene encodes CDR1 ENHRY and CDR2 SYGVKD. The CDR3 spans 13 residues. In nucleotides, the CDR3 is TGTGCCATCAGTGGCGGGAGTCTGGGCGAGCACTACTTC. It encodes CAISGGSLGEHYF.

Concerning this clonotype itself: This may be a read error: a much more frequent sequence differs by one nucleotide. This sequence joins TRBV28 and TRBJ2-5; D unresolved. The CDR3 spans 12 residues. Germline CDR1 is MDHEN and CDR2 is SYDVKM. V gave up 4 bases and J gave up 6 bases, with 9 bases separating them. The CDR3 coding sequence is TGTGCCAGCAGTTCATCCCCAAAGACCCAGTACTTC. This gives the protein CASSSSPKTQYF.

A word on this clonotype: At one end the junction does not follow the germline gene, possibly because of a read error. The chain recombines TRBV29-1 with TRBJ2-1; D perhaps matches TRBD2 (6 bases). Germline V gene sequence: CDR1 SQVTM, CDR2 ANQGSEA. The CDR3 loop spans 14 amino acids. For the CDR3, the DNA is TGCTGCGTTGACCTGGGAGGTGGGGGAAATGAGCAGTTCTTC. This encodes CCVDLGGGGNEQFF.

Regarding this clonotype: As the CDR3 is not closed by the conserved phenylalanine or tryptophan, this likely results from a read error. The gene calls are TRBV4-1 and TRBJ2-3; 9 bases agree with TRBD2. Germline CDR1 is MGHRA and CDR2 is YSYEKL. The CDR3 extends over 19 amino acids. V shed 0 bases, J shed 0 bases, and the junction held 10 bases outside the gene matches. This CDR3 is CASSQDPGLAVRSTDTQYL. Written as DNA, the CDR3 is TGCGCCAGCAGCCAAGATCCGGGACTAGCAGTAAGAAGCACAGATACGCAGTATTTG.

In regard to this clonotype: A read error may produce the germline difference seen at one junction end. The chain carries TRBV11-2 and TRBJ2-1, with 9 nucleotides matching TRBD2. Germline V gives CDR1 SGHAT, CDR2 FQNNGV. This CDR3 is 17 amino acids long. The CDR3 DNA sequence: TGTGCCAGCAGCTTAGGACTGGCGGGAGGGTTGGCCAATGATCAGTTCTTC. Translation: CASSLGLAGGLANDQFF.

The chain joins TRBV12-3 or TRBV12-4 to TRBJ2-1, with D uncertain. The CDR3 has 16 amino acids. Trimming left V 3 bases short and J 9 bases short, with 21 bases between. This CDR3 reads CASSLSGRPGHIEQFF. The CDR3 DNA is TGTGCCAGCAGTTTGTCAGGCAGACCAGGTCACATTGAGCAGTTCTTC.

This clonotype was observed a few times. A much larger clone differs by one base, so this may be a read error. J is TRBJ2-1 and V is TRBV6-6, with D perhaps TRBD1 (5 bases). Per the germline V gene, CDR1 is MNHNY and CDR2 is SVGAGI (reference sequence). The CDR3 sequence is 16 residues long. CDR3 amino acids: CASSYSGRSSYNEQSF. The CDR3 coding sequence is TGTGCCAGCAGTTACTCGGGGCGGAGCTCCTACAATGAGCAGTCCTTC.

Details on this clonotype: One end of the junction does not line up with germline, which may come from a read error. The genes are TRBV30 and TRBJ2-2; weak D call: TRBD2 (6 bases). Germline loops: CDR1 GTSNPN, CDR2 SVGIG (reference sequence). The CDR3 spans 12 residues. CDR3 sequence: CAWRREAGELFF. The DNA of the CDR3 is TGTGCCTGGAGGAGGGAGGCCGGGGAACTGTTTTTT.

The rearrangement joins TRBV6-1 to TRBJ2-1; D may be TRBD1 (6 bases). The germline V gene encodes CDR1 MNHNS and CDR2 SASEGT. Trimming stripped 0 bases from V and 11 bases from J, with 23 bases between. The CDR3 consists of 17 residues. CDR3 DNA: TGTGCCAGCAGTGAAGCGCGTGGGGGCAGGGTAATCTGTAAGCAGTTCTTC. This gives the protein CASSEARGGRVICKQFF.